A single sample is the source of the 23 T cell receptor beta chains below, sequenced in a study of blood T cells in healthy people across ages (dated by TCRdb to the mid-2010s). The library was built by means of 5' RACE. Reads for this sample came from an Illumina HiSeq 2500. A second PCR of roughly 7 to 11 cycles was performed with a sample-barcoded 5' primer and a J-beta primer mix. The public reads were reprocessed in TCRdb via fastp at Q25 and MiXCR, keeping in-frame beta chains. Rows with one shared CDR3 protein collapse into an entry with the most common genes and DNA. This sample lists fewer than 700,000 distinct CDR3 sequences; roughly two fifths were detected once. The ten largest clones add up to around 30% of the sample. Sequencing input: blood. The source of these receptors is a man of 80 years or more in good health.

Of note for this clonotype: Just one base apart from a much larger clone, this may be a read error. V is TRBV29-1 and J is TRBJ2-3; 9 nucleotides line up with TRBD2. Germline V gene data show CDR1 as SQVTM and CDR2 as ANQGSEA. This CDR3 is built from 13 residues. The DNA of the CDR3 is TGCAGCGTTGAGGGCGGGGGGGCAGATATGCAGTATTTT. Protein: CSVEGGGADMQYF.

The V gene is TRBV7-3, the J gene TRBJ2-7; 8 bases align to TRBD2. Germline CDR1 SGHTA, CDR2 FQGTGA. V lost 2 bases to trimming and J lost 0 bases; unmatched junction nucleotides: 3. The CDR3 extends over 15 amino acids. This CDR3 is CASSLGGGISYEQYF. For the CDR3, the DNA is TGTGCCAGCAGCTTAGGCGGGGGGATCTCCTACGAGCAGTACTTC.

This rearrangement joins TRBV7-9 to TRBJ2-3, with D possibly matching TRBD2 (6 bases). Trimming took off 8 bases at V and 4 bases at J, with 16 bases between the two ends. This CDR3 is 14 amino acids long. Germline-derived CDR1 and CDR2 are SEHNR and FQNEAQ (reference sequence). The CDR3 region has the DNA TGTGCCAGCTTGCTACTAGCTGGGGCAGATACGCAGTATTTT. Translating gives CASLLLAGADTQYF.

The chain uses TRBV29-1 and TRBJ2-4; D may be TRBD2 (5 bases). The CDR3 is made up of 14 amino acids. Trimming stripped 1 base from V and 3 bases from J, with 10 bases between. Per the germline V gene, CDR1 is SQVTM and CDR2 is ANQGSEA. CDR3 protein: CSVEAGDGKNIQYF. The CDR3 bases are TGCAGCGTTGAAGCCGGGGATGGCAAAAACATTCAGTACTTC.

This clonotype was seen a few times. This chain uses TRBV11-3 with TRBJ2-3; TRBD2 aligns across 12 bases. The junction had 4 bases not matched to a gene; V was cut back by 5 bases and J by 1 base. Germline V gene lookup returns CDR1 SGHNT and CDR2 YENEEA. This CDR3 is 16 amino acids long. CDR3 amino acids: CASSQRLAGGTDTQYF. The CDR3 nucleotides read TGTGCCAGCAGCCAAAGACTAGCGGGAGGCACAGATACGCAGTATTTT.

The chain carries TRBV3-1 and TRBJ2-5, with 9 bases lining up with TRBD2. The end of the DNA aligns better with TRBJ2-7, so the J call may be wrong. CDR1 is LGHDT, CDR2 YNNKEL, per germline (reference sequence). The CDR3 consists of 14 residues. The CDR3 nucleotides read TGTGCCAGCAGCCAAGGTCCAGCGGGAGGCGAGCAGTACTTC. This encodes CASSQGPAGGEQYF.

This rearrangement joins TRBV6-2 or TRBV6-3 to TRBJ2-3; D is perhaps TRBD2 (5 bases). CDR3 length: 14 residues. Trimming removed 2 bases from V and 5 bases from J, with 11 bases in between. Germline assignment: CDR1 MNHEY and CDR2 SVGEGT. The CDR3 region is CASSYEGMGDTQYF. Written as DNA, the CDR3 is TGTGCCAGCAGTTACGAGGGAATGGGAGATACGCAGTATTTT.

This chain uses TRBV3-1 with TRBJ2-5; TRBD2 agrees at 11 bases. V lost 1 base to trimming and J lost 1 base; unmatched junction nucleotides: 2. Germline values: CDR1 LGHDT, CDR2 YNNKEL (reference sequence). This CDR3 has 16 amino acids. For the CDR3, the DNA is TGTGCCAGCAGCCAAGGACTAGCGGGATCCCAAGAGACCCAGTACTTC. This gives the protein CASSQGLAGSQETQYF.

The V call is TRBV6-1, the J call TRBJ1-5; the match to TRBD1 covers 9 bases. The CDR3 has 18 residues. Looked up from germline, CDR1 is MNHNS and CDR2 is SASEGT. Trimming took 3 bases from V and 2 from J; bases not matched to a gene: 11. DNA of the CDR3: TGTGCCAGCAGTGATAGTATTACAGGGGGCGCGGGCAATCAGCCCCAGCATTTT. It is translated as CASSDSITGGAGNQPQHF.

Note on this clonotype: A much bigger clone sits one base away, suggesting this may be a read error. The chain joins TRBV7-2 to TRBJ2-1; 7 bases align to TRBD2. Germline assignment: CDR1 SGHTA and CDR2 FQGNSA. V was clipped by 3 bases and J by 13 bases; unmatched bases: 18. The CDR3 runs 16 residues. The CDR3 DNA reads TGTGCCAGCAGCTTGAGACCACTAGCGCCGGGGGAGACCCAGTTCTTC. Amino acid sequence: CASSLRPLAPGETQFF.

The chain employs TRBV12-3 or TRBV12-4 and TRBJ2-3, with TRBD2 matching 10 bases. The CDR3 loop spans 12 amino acids. The trim removed 9 bases at V and 8 bases at J, leaving 5 bases unmatched. CDR3 residues: CASSGGPGTQYF. CDR3 in DNA: TGTGCCAGTAGCGGGGGGCCTGGTACGCAGTATTTT.

There are many counts of this clonotype. V gene TRBV4-2 combines with J gene TRBJ2-7; tentative D call: TRBD2 (7 bases). The V end lost 1 base, the J end lost 0 bases, and 22 bases lay between the germline ends. The germline gives CDR1 LGHNA, CDR2 YNFKEQ. The CDR3 sequence is 19 residues long. CDR3 in amino acids: CASSQAVGGGAPSSYEQYF. As DNA, the CDR3 is TGTGCCAGCAGCCAAGCGGTAGGAGGGGGGGCCCCGAGCTCCTACGAGCAGTACTTC.

This clonotype was counted once. The chain uses TRBV6-2 or TRBV6-3 and TRBJ1-6; D unclear. The V end lost 2 bases, the J end lost 6 bases, and 8 bases lay between the germline ends. Germline CDR1 is MNHEY and CDR2 is SVGEGT. The CDR3 is 14 amino acids. The CDR3 loop reads CASSYGSFNSPLHF. The CDR3 nucleotides are TGTGCCAGCAGTTACGGGAGTTTTAATTCACCCCTCCACTTT.

The CDR3 here is CASSLWVGSLGDEQYF. The CDR3 coding sequence is TGTGCCAGCAGTTTATGGGTGGGCAGCCTGGGCGATGAGCAGTACTTC. The genes are TRBV27 and TRBJ2-5; D is undetermined. CDR1 is MNHEY and CDR2 is SMNVEV in the germline V gene (reference sequence). The V gene lost 1 base and the J gene lost 11 bases, with 23 bases spanning the gap. The CDR3 loop spans 16 amino acids.

This clonotype was picked up many times. The chain recombines TRBV27 with TRBJ2-3; TRBD2 aligns across 7 bases. Looked up from germline, CDR1 is MNHEY and CDR2 is SMNVEV (reference sequence). This CDR3 is 11 amino acids long. V shed 7 bases, J shed 6 bases, and the junction held 1 base outside the gene matches. CDR3 region: CASTRGDTQYF. DNA for the CDR3: TGTGCCAGCACGCGGGGGGATACGCAGTATTTT.

This clonotype has more than one count but fewer than ten. The chain joins TRBV12-3 or TRBV12-4 to TRBJ2-3, with a possible D match to TRBD2 (6 bases). Trimming left V 5 bases short and J 9 bases short, with 21 bases between. The CDR3 sequence is 15 residues long. The CDR3 spells CASSDGLAPGRTQYF. The CDR3, as DNA: TGTGCCAGCAGTGACGGGCTAGCGCCCGGTAGGACGCAGTATTTT.

V usage is TRBV7-3 and J usage is TRBJ2-1, with 8 positions matching TRBD2. This CDR3 contains 16 residues. Germline CDR1 reads SGHTA; CDR2 reads FQGTGA. V lost 5 bases to trimming and J lost 8 bases; unmatched junction nucleotides: 14. Here the CDR3 reads CASSPSTSGPLDEQFF. As DNA, the CDR3 is TGTGCCAGCAGCCCAAGCACTAGCGGCCCCTTGGATGAGCAGTTCTTC.

The rearrangement links TRBV5-4 to TRBJ2-1; D is uncertain. Per the germline V gene, CDR1 is SGHNT and CDR2 is YYREEE (reference sequence). Trimming stripped 9 bases from V and 4 bases from J, with 11 bases between. The CDR3 runs 12 residues. The CDR3 DNA is TGTGCCATCCCAGGAGAGTACAATGAGCAGTTCTTC. Protein: CAIPGEYNEQFF.

This clonotype occurred a few times. This rearrangement joins TRBV18 to TRBJ1-4, with a tentative D call TRBD1 (6 bases). Germline values: CDR1 KGHSH, CDR2 LQKENI. Deletions cut 1 base from V and 5 bases from J, with 11 bases between. CDR3 length: 15 amino acids. The DNA for the CDR3 is TGTGCCAGCTCACCACTGACAGGAGAGAATGAAAAACTGTTTTTT. It encodes CASSPLTGENEKLFF.

About this clonotype: A much more abundant neighbour one base away suggests this may be a read error. The chain recombines TRBV10-3 with TRBJ2-7; D remains unclear. Per the germline V gene, CDR1 is ENHRY and CDR2 is SYGVKD. The CDR3 runs to 13 residues. CDR3: CVISESVGYEQYF. As DNA, the CDR3 is TGTGTCATCAGTGAGTCGGTGGGGTACGAGCAGTACTTC.

V gene TRBV27 combines with J gene TRBJ2-4; D uncertain. The J call may not be correct, given that the DNA end is closer to TRBJ2-7. The CDR3 runs 14 residues. Germline V CDR1 and CDR2: MNHEY, SMNVEV (reference sequence). CDR3 sequence (DNA): TGTGCCAGCAGTTTTAGTGTATGGTCAGGCGAGCAGTACTTC. Its translation: CASSFSVWSGEQYF.

On this clonotype itself: At one end the junction does not follow the germline gene, possibly because of a read error. The rearrangement joins TRBV6-4 to TRBJ2-1, with TRBD2 as a possible D gene (6 bases). The CDR3 loop spans 13 amino acids. Germline V gene sequence: CDR1 MRHNA, CDR2 SNTAGT. The CDR3 bases are TGTACCAGCAGTGAACGACTAGGCAATGAGCAGTTCTTC. This codes for CTSSERLGNEQFF.

This chain joins TRBV9 and TRBJ2-7; possibly TRBD1 for D (6 bases). Deletions cut 3 bases from V and 3 bases from J, with 13 bases between. The germline CDR1 and CDR2 sequences are SGDLS and YYNGEE. The CDR3 is 14 amino acids. The CDR3 protein is CASSAPGHDYEQYF. The CDR3 DNA sequence: TGTGCCAGCAGCGCCCCGGGACATGACTACGAGCAGTACTTC.